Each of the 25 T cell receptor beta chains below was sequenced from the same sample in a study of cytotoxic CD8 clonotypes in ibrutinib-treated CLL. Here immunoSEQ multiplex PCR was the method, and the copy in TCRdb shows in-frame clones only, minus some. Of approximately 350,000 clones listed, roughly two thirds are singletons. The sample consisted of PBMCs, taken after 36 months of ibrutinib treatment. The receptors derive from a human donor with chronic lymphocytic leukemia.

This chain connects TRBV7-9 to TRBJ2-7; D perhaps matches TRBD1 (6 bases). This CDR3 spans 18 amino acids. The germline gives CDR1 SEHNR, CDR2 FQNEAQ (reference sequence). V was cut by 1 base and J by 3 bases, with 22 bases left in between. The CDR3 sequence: CASSLVWQQGPLGYEQYF. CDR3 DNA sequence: TGTGCCAGCAGCTTAGTTTGGCAACAGGGACCGCTCGGCTACGAGCAGTACTTC.

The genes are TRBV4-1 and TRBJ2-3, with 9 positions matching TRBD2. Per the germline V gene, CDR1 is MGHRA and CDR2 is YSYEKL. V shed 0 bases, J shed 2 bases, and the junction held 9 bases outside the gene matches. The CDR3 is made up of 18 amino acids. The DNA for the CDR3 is TGCGCCAGCAGCCAAGAGGGAAGGCTAGCGGGGCTCACAGATACGCAGTATTTT. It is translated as CASSQEGRLAGLTDTQYF.

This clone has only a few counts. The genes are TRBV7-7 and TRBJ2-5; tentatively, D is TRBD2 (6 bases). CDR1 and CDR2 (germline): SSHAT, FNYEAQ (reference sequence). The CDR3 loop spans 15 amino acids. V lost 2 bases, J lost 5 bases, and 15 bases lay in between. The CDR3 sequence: CASSLSPGGGETQYF. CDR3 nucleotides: TGTGCCAGCAGCTTATCCCCCGGGGGTGGGGAGACCCAGTACTTC.

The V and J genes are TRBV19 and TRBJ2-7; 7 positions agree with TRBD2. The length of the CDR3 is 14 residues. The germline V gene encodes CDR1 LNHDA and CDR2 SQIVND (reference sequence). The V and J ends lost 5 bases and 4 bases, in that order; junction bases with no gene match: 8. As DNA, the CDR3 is TGTGCCAGTAGTCCCCGGGAGGAGAGTTACGAGCAGTACTTC. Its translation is CASSPREESYEQYF.

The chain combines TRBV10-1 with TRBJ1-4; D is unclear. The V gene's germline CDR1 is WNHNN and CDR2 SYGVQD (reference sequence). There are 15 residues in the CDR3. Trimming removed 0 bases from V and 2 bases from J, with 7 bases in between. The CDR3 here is CASSESGRTNEKLFF. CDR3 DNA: TGCGCCAGCAGTGAGTCCGGCAGGACTAATGAAAAACTGTTTTTT.

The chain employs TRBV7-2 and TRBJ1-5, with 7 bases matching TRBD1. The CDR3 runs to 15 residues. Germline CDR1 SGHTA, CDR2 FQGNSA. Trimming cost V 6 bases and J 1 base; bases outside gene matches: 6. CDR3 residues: CASREGGGSNQPQHF. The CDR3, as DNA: TGTGCCAGCAGGGAGGGAGGGGGCAGCAATCAGCCCCAGCATTTT.

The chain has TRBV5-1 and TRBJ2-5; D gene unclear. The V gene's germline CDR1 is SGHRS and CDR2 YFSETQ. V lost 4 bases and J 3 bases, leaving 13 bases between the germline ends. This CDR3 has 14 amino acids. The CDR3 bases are TGCGCCAGCAGCAAACATGGAAGGGAAGAGACCCAGTACTTC. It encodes CASSKHGREETQYF.

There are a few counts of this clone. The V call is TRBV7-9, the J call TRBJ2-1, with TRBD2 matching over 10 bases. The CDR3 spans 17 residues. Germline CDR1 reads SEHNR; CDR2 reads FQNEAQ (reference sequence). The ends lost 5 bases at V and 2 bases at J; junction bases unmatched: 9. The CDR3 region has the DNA TGTGCCAGCAGCCATTTGCGGACTAGCGGAGCCTACAATGAGCAGTTCTTC. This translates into CASSHLRTSGAYNEQFF.

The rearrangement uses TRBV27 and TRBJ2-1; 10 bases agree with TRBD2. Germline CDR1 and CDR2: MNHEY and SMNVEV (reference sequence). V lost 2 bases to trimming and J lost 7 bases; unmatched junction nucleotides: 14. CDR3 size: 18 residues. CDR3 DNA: TGTGCCAGCAGTTTACCTCCTCTAGCGGGAGAAAATAAAAATGAGCAGTTCTTC. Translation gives CASSLPPLAGENKNEQFF.

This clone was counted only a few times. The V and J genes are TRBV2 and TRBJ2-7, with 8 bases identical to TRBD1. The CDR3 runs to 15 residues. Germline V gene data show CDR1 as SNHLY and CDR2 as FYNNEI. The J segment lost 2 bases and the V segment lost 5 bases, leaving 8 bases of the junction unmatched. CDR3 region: CASSLDRGLTYEQYF. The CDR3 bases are TGTGCCAGCAGTTTAGACAGGGGCCTGACCTACGAGCAGTACTTC.

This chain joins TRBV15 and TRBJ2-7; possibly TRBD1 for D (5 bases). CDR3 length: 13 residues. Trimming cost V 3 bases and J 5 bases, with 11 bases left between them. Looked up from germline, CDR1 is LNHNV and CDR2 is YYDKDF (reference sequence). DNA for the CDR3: TGTGCCACCAGCAGCACAGGCCCCAACGAGCAGTACTTC. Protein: CATSSTGPNEQYF.

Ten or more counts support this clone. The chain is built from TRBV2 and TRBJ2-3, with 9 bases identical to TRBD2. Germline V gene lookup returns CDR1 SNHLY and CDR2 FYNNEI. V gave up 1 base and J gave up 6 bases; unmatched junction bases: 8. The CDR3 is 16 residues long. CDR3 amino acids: CASSEGPGLAGDTQYF. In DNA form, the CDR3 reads TGTGCCAGCAGTGAAGGACCGGGACTAGCCGGCGATACGCAGTATTTT. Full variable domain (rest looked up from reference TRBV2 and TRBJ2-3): EPEVTQTPSHQVTQMGQEVILRCVPISNHLYFYWYRQILGQKVEFLVSFYNNEISEKSEIFDDQFSVERPDGSNFTLKIRSTKLEDSAMYFCASSEGPGLAGDTQYFGPGTRLTVL.

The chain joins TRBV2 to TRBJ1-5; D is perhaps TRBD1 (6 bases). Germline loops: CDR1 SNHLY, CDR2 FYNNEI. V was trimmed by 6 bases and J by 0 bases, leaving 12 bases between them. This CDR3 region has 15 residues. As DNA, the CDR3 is TGTGCCAGCAGGGCCGACAGGAGTAGCAATCAGCCCCAGCATTTT. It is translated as CASRADRSSNQPQHF.

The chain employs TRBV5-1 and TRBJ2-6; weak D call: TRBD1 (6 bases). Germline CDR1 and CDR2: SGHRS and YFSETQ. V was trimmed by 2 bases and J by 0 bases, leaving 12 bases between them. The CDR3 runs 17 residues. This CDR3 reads CASSFPQGGSGANVLTF. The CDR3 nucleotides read TGCGCCAGCAGCTTTCCCCAAGGGGGCTCTGGGGCCAACGTCCTGACTTTC.

In DNA form, the CDR3 reads TGTGCCAGCAGCGTAGACCCGGGACAGCGAACCAATGAGCAGTTCTTC. This translates into CASSVDPGQRTNEQFF. The V call is TRBV9, the J call TRBJ2-1, with TRBD1 matching over 7 bases. V lost 0 bases to trimming and J lost 6 bases; unmatched junction nucleotides: 9. The germline V gene encodes CDR1 SGDLS and CDR2 YYNGEE. The CDR3 spans 16 residues.

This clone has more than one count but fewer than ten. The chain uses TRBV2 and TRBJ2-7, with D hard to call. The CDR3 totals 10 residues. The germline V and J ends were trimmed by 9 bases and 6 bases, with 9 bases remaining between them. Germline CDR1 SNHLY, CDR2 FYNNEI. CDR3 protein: CARRTGEQYF. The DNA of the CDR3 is TGTGCCAGACGGACGGGCGAGCAGTACTTC.

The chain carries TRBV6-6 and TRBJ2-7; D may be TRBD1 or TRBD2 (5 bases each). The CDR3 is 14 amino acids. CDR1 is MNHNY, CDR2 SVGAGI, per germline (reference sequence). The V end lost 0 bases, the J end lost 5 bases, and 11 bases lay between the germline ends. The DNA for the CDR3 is TGTGCCAGCAGTTACTCGGCAGGGAGCAACGAGCAGTACTTC. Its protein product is CASSYSAGSNEQYF.

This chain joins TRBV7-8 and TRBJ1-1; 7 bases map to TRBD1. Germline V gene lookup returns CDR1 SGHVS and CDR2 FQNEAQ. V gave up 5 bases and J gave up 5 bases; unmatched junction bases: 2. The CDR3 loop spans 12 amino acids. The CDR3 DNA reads TGTGCCAGCAGCGACAGGGTTACTGAAGCTTTCTTT. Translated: CASSDRVTEAFF.

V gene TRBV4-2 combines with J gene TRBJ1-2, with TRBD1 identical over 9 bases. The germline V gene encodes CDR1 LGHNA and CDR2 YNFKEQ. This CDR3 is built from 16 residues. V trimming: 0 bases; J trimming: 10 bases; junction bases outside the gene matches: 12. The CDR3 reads CASSQDFWGQGWYYTF. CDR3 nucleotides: TGTGCCAGCAGCCAAGATTTCTGGGGACAGGGATGGTACTACACCTTC.

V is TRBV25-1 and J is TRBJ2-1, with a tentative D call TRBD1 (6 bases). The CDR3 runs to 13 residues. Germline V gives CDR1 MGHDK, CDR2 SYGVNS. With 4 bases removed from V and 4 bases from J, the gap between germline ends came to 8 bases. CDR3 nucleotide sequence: TGTGCCAGCAGTGCACAGGGTTACAATGAGCAGTTCTTC. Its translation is CASSAQGYNEQFF.

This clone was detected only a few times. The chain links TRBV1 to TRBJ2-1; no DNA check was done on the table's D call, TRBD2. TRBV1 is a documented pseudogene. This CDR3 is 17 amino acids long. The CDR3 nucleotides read TGCACCAGCAGCCAAGATCTAGCGGGAGGGCTGGGCAATGAGCAGTTCTTC. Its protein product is CTSSQDLAGGLGNEQFF.

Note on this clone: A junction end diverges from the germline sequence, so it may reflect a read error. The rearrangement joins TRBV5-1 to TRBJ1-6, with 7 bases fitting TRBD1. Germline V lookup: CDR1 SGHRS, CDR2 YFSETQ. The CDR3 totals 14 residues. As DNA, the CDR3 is TGTGCCAGCAGCCCGGGCGGAGGGGGCTCACCCCTCCACTTT. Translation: CASSPGGGGSPLHF. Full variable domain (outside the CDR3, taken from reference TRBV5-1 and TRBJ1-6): KAGVTQTPRYLIKTRGQQVTLSCSPISGHRSVSWYQQTPGQGLQFLFEYFSETQRNKGNFPGRFSGRQFSNSRSEMNVSTLELGDSALYLCASSPGGGGSPLHFGNGTRLTVT.

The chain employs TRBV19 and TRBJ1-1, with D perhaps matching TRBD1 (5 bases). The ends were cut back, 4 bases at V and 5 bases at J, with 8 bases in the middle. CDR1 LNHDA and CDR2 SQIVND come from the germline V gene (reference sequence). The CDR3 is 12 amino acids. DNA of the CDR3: TGTGCCAGTAGTAGTAGGACAACTGAAGCTTTCTTT. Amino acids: CASSSRTTEAFF.

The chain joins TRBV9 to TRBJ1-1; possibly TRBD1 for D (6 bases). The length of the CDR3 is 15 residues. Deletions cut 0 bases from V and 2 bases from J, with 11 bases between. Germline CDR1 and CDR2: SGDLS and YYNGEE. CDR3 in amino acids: CASSVAGGYNTEAFF. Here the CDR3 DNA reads TGTGCCAGCAGCGTAGCCGGGGGCTACAACACTGAAGCTTTCTTT.

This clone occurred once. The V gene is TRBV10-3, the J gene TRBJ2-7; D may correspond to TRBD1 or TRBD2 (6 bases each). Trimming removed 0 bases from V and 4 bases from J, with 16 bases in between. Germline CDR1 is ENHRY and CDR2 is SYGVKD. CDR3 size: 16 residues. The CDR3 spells CAISESGGSGVYEQYF. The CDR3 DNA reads TGTGCCATCAGTGAGTCGGGGGGCTCGGGGGTATACGAGCAGTACTTC.